One and the same sample provided the 23 T cell receptor beta chains below, sequenced in a study of blood T cell repertoires in COVID-19. Only in-frame clones appear in the TCRdb table, and some are missing; sequencing was by immunoSEQ multiplex PCR. The sample shows about 58,000 clones, around 85% of them seen only once. Sequencing was performed on peripheral blood. These receptor sequences come from a woman in her 70s with active COVID-19.

The rearrangement joins TRBV19 to TRBJ1-2; the D gene is possibly TRBD1 (6 bases). The CDR3 is 15 residues long. V gave up 3 bases and J gave up 4 bases, with 15 bases separating them. Germline lookup yields CDR1 LNHDA and CDR2 SQIVND (reference sequence). CDR3 region: CASSIGGQGSYGYTF. The DNA of the CDR3 is TGTGCCAGTAGTATTGGAGGCCAGGGGAGCTATGGCTACACCTTC.

The V call is TRBV11-2, the J call TRBJ1-3, with D perhaps matching TRBD1 (5 bases). CDR1 and CDR2 (germline): SGHAT, FQNNGV. Trimming cost V 0 bases and J 0 bases, with 9 bases left between them. The length of the CDR3 is 16 residues. CDR3 residues: CASSLDRAISGNTIYF. CDR3 DNA sequence: TGTGCCAGCAGCTTAGACAGGGCTATCTCTGGAAACACCATATATTTT.

The chain links TRBV4-2 to TRBJ2-7; 11 positions agree with TRBD1. Trimming removed 4 bases from V and 4 bases from J; junction bases left unmatched: 9. Per the germline V gene, CDR1 is LGHNA and CDR2 is YNFKEQ. This CDR3 spans 16 amino acids. The CDR3, as DNA: TGTGCCAGCAGCCCAGCAAGGGACAGGGGGTTGTACGAGCAGTACTTC. Protein product: CASSPARDRGLYEQYF.

The chain has TRBV6-5 and TRBJ1-6, with D maybe TRBD1 (5 bases). This CDR3 comprises 15 residues. Germline V lookup: CDR1 MNHEY, CDR2 SVGAGI. V lost 10 bases and J lost 0, with 13 bases in between. The CDR3 here is CATLLTDSYNSPLHF. In DNA, the CDR3 is TGTGCCACACTCCTGACAGACTCCTATAATTCACCCCTCCACTTT.

This sequence joins TRBV7-2 and TRBJ1-1; 7 bases are a match to TRBD1. The CDR3 has 14 amino acids. Germline V gene data show CDR1 as SGHTA and CDR2 as FQGNSA. The V gene end was trimmed by 5 bases and the J gene end by 0 bases; junction bases not matched to a gene: 3. DNA of the CDR3: TGTGCCAGCAGCCCAGGGACAGTGAACACTGAAGCTTTCTTT. Translation: CASSPGTVNTEAFF.

The V and J genes are TRBV18 and TRBJ2-1; D is possibly TRBD2 (6 bases). The CDR3 consists of 15 residues. The V end was cut by 4 bases, the J end by 0 bases, with 10 bases between. Germline assignment: CDR1 KGHSH and CDR2 LQKENI. The CDR3 protein is CASSLLTSSYNEQFF. CDR3 bases: TGTGCCAGCTCACTCCTGACTAGCTCCTACAATGAGCAGTTCTTC.

This chain links TRBV24-1 with TRBJ1-1, with D perhaps TRBD1 (5 bases). Germline-derived CDR1 and CDR2 are KGHDR and SFDVKD. V was trimmed by 5 bases and J by 1 base, leaving 19 bases between them. There are 17 residues in the CDR3. CDR3: CATSVPLQETGNTEAFF. In DNA, the CDR3 is TGTGCCACCAGTGTCCCCCTCCAGGAAACAGGGAACACTGAAGCTTTCTTT.

The V and J genes are TRBV3-1 (or the pseudogene TRBV3-2) and TRBJ2-7, with 8 bases fitting TRBD1. The CDR3 is 15 amino acids. Germline trimming cut 4 bases from V and 6 bases from J; bases unmatched to any gene: 11. Germline CDR1 LGHDT, CDR2 YNNKEL (reference sequence). The CDR3 loop is CASSLLTAGGAEQYF. CDR3 bases: TGTGCCAGCAGCCTACTGACTGCAGGGGGCGCCGAGCAGTACTTC.

This clone was seen a handful of times. The chain carries TRBV4-1 and TRBJ2-7, with 11 bases lining up with TRBD1. This CDR3 spans 16 amino acids. V was pared by 3 bases and J by 6 bases, with 10 bases of the junction left unmatched. Germline loops: CDR1 MGHRA, CDR2 YSYEKL. CDR3 sequence (DNA): TGCGCCAGCAGCCACCCCTCCCGGGACAGGGGGTCCGAGCAGTACTTC. It translates to CASSHPSRDRGSEQYF.

The V gene is TRBV2, the J gene TRBJ1-5; 7 nucleotides match TRBD1. J lost 7 bases, V lost 2 bases, and 5 bases had no gene match. This CDR3 comprises 14 residues. CDR1 and CDR2 (germline): SNHLY, FYNNEI. The CDR3, as DNA: TGTGCCAGCAGTGAAAGGGACAGCCGGCAGCCCCAGCATTTT. Translated: CASSERDSRQPQHF.

This rearrangement joins TRBV7-9 to TRBJ1-2; D may be TRBD1 (6 bases). CDR1 is SEHNR, CDR2 FQNEAQ, per germline (reference sequence). Trimming pared 4 bases from V and 7 bases from J, leaving 13 bases between. The CDR3 covers 13 residues. CDR3 sequence reads: CASSSGGSSGYTF. The CDR3 nucleotides are TGTGCCAGCAGCTCGGGGGGCAGCTCTGGCTACACCTTC.

The V call is TRBV6-5, the J call TRBJ2-5; 8 nucleotides match TRBD1. The V and J ends lost 7 bases and 1 base, in that order; junction bases with no gene match: 5. The CDR3 covers 14 residues. Looked up from germline, CDR1 is MNHEY and CDR2 is SVGAGI. This CDR3 reads CASKPTGGQETQYF. CDR3 nucleotide sequence: TGTGCCAGCAAGCCCACAGGGGGCCAAGAGACCCAGTACTTC.

The chain has TRBV19 and TRBJ1-1; the D gene is possibly TRBD1 (6 bases). This CDR3 is built from 13 residues. The ends were cut back, 5 bases at V and 4 bases at J, with 11 bases in the middle. In germline, CDR1 is LNHDA, CDR2 SQIVND (reference sequence). CDR3 in amino acids: CASSFTGSTEAFF. In nucleotides, the CDR3 is TGTGCCAGTAGTTTCACAGGGAGCACTGAAGCTTTCTTT.

This clone was seen a single time. This CDR3 is CASSDPGQGGQETQYF. The CDR3 coding sequence is TGCGCCAGCAGTGACCCAGGACAGGGGGGACAAGAGACCCAGTACTTC. This sequence joins TRBV10-1 and TRBJ2-5, with 10 positions matching TRBD1. The CDR3 runs 16 residues. The junction had 6 bases not matched to a gene; V was cut back by 3 bases and J by 2 bases. CDR1 and CDR2 (germline): WNHNN, SYGVQD (reference sequence).

The chain joins TRBV5-4 to TRBJ1-1; a weak D match, TRBD1 (6 bases). V lost 0 bases and J 3 bases, leaving 9 bases between the germline ends. This CDR3 has 14 amino acids. Germline loops: CDR1 SGHNT, CDR2 YYREEE (reference sequence). This chain's CDR3 is CASSLEQGDTEAFF. CDR3 bases: TGTGCCAGCAGCTTGGAACAGGGTGACACTGAAGCTTTCTTT.

V and J are TRBV2 and TRBJ1-6, with D unclear. The germline V gene encodes CDR1 SNHLY and CDR2 FYNNEI. The CDR3 spans 16 residues. V lost 1 base and J 10 bases, leaving 17 bases between the germline ends. CDR3 sequence (DNA): TGTGCCAGCAGTGAAGGCCGTGGAGGTACGCAATCACCCCTCCACTTT. This gives the protein CASSEGRGGTQSPLHF. Together with reference TRBV2 and TRBJ1-6, the CDR3 gives the full variable domain: EPEVTQTPSHQVTQMGQEVILRCVPISNHLYFYWYRQILGQKVEFLVSFYNNEISEKSEIFDDQFSVERPDGSNFTLKIRSTKLEDSAMYFCASSEGRGGTQSPLHFGNGTRLTVT.

This chain uses TRBV15 with TRBJ2-7; 9 positions agree with TRBD2. V trimming: 4 bases; J trimming: 7 bases; junction bases outside the gene matches: 5. This CDR3 region has 13 residues. Germline V gene data show CDR1 as LNHNV and CDR2 as YYDKDF (reference sequence). This CDR3 is CATSNSGSGEQYF. The CDR3 region has the DNA TGTGCCACCAGCAATAGCGGGAGCGGGGAGCAGTACTTC.

The chain employs TRBV10-2 and TRBJ2-2, with TRBD2 matching 9 bases. The CDR3 totals 17 residues. Losses at the gene ends were 0 bases for V and 4 bases for J; bases not matched to a gene: 6. In germline, CDR1 is WSHSY, CDR2 SAAADI. The CDR3 spells CASSESGGRAVTGELFF. The DNA for the CDR3 is TGCGCCAGCAGTGAGTCTGGCGGGAGGGCCGTCACCGGGGAGCTGTTTTTT.

The chain employs TRBV9 and TRBJ2-3; D gene ambiguous. Trimming took 2 bases from V and 1 from J, leaving 11 bases between them. CDR1 and CDR2 from the germline V gene are SGDLS and YYNGEE. CDR3 length equals 15 residues. Written as DNA, the CDR3 is TGTGCCAGCAGCGTCGAACCAGAAGGCACAGATACGCAGTATTTT. Protein product: CASSVEPEGTDTQYF.

V is TRBV5-1 and J is TRBJ2-7, with 8 positions matching TRBD1. The J segment lost 2 bases and the V segment lost 1 base, leaving 5 bases of the junction unmatched. The CDR3 is made up of 15 amino acids. Germline lookup yields CDR1 SGHRS and CDR2 YFSETQ. For the CDR3, the DNA is TGCGCCAGCAGCTTGCAAGGGACAGGAGCCTACGAGCAGTACTTC. Amino acid sequence: CASSLQGTGAYEQYF.

This clone was seen a handful of times. The genes are TRBV6-1 and TRBJ1-6, with D tentatively TRBD1 (5 bases). The germline V gene has CDR1 MNHNS and CDR2 SASEGT. The V end lost 4 bases, the J end lost 0 bases, and 13 bases lay between the germline ends. The CDR3 sequence is 17 residues long. As DNA, the CDR3 is TGTGCCAGCAGTGTGGACAAACGCAGCTCCTATAATTCACCCCTCCACTTT. It codes for CASSVDKRSSYNSPLHF.

The chain couples TRBV10-3 to TRBJ1-3; tentatively, D is TRBD1 (6 bases). Between the trimmed V and J ends, which lost 6 bases and 1 base, there was a span of 10 bases. This CDR3 is built from 14 residues. CDR1 and CDR2 from the germline V gene are ENHRY and SYGVKD. In DNA, the CDR3 is TGTGCCATCAGAGAGGACAGTTCTGGAAACACCATATATTTT. Translating gives CAIREDSSGNTIYF.

The V call is TRBV10-2, the J call TRBJ2-7; 15 bases line up with TRBD2. CDR1 is WSHSY and CDR2 is SAAADI in the germline V gene. J was trimmed by 7 bases and V by 6 bases; bases with no gene match: 10. The CDR3 has 16 amino acids. The CDR3 sequence: CASSHPGLAGGWEQYF. Here the CDR3 DNA reads TGCGCCAGCAGCCACCCCGGACTAGCGGGAGGGTGGGAGCAGTACTTC.